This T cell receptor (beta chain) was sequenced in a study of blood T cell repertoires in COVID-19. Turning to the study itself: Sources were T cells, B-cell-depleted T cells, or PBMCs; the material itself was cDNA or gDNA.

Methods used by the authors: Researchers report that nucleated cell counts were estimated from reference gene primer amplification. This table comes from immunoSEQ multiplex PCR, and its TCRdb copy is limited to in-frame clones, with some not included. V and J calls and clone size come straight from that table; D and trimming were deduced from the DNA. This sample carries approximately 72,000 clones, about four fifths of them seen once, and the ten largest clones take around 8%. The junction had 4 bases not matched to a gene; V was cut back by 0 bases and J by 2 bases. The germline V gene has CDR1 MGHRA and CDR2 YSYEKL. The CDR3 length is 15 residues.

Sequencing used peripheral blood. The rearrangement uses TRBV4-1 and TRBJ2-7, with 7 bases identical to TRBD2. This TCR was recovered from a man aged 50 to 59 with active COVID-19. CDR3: CASSQDWGGTYEQYF. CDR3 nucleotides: TGCGCCAGCAGCCAAGATTGGGGGGGGACCTACGAGCAGTACTTC.